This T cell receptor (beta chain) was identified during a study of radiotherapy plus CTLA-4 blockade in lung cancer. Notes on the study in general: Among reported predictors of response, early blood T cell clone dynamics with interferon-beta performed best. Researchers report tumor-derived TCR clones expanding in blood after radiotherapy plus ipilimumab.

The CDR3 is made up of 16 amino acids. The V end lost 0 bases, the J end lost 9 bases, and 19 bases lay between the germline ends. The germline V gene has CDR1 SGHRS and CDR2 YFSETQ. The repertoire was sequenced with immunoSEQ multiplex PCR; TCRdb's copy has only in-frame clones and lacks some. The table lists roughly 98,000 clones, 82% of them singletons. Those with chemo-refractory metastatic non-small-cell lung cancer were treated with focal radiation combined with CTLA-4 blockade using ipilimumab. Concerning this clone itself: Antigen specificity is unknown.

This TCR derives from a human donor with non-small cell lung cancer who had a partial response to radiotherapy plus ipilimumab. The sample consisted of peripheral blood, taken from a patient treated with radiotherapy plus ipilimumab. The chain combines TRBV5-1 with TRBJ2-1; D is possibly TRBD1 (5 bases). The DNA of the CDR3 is TGCGCCAGCAGCTTGGTGGGGCCCCTAGGGGTGGGTGAGCAGTTCTTC. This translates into CASSLVGPLGVGEQFF. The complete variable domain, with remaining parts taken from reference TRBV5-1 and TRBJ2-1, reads KAGVTQTPRYLIKTRGQQVTLSCSPISGHRSVSWYQQTPGQGLQFLFEYFSETQRNKGNFPGRFSGRQFSNSRSEMNVSTLELGDSALYLCASSLVGPLGVGEQFFGPGTRLTVL.